This T cell receptor (beta chain) is from a study of T cells in Graves' hyperthyroidism and ophthalmopathy. Overall study results and limits: Stable hyperthyroidism and ophthalmopathy were separated using 13 V-J signatures. Ophthalmopathy was predicted by the model a median of 6.5 months ahead of onset.

Each diagnosis drew on symptoms, thyroxine, TRAb, thyroid ultrasound and orbital computed tomography findings. Trimming took off 9 bases at V and 7 bases at J, with 19 bases between the two ends. CDR1 is LNHDA, CDR2 SQIVND, per germline (reference sequence). The CDR3 runs to 15 residues. Points on this clonotype: What it recognizes is unknown.

Authors of the study amplified TCR beta CDR3 regions from RNA transcripts. The TCR CDR3 first-round RT-PCR relied on the HTBI primer set. TCRdb reprocessed the multiplex PCR reads with MiXCR, giving one entry per CDR3 protein. The sample comprises just under 750,000 distinct CDR3 sequences, approximately 36% of which are singletons, and around 31% rests with the top ten. The chain uses TRBV19 and TRBJ1-6; weak D call: TRBD1 (5 bases). This TCR was recovered from a woman in her thirties or forties with Graves' hyperthyroidism. The specimen sequenced was blood. CDR3 DNA sequence: TGTGCCAGCAGCGGGGGGACCTTTAGGAATTCACCCCTCCACTTT. Encoded protein: CASSGGTFRNSPLHF.